The 5 T cell receptor beta chains reported below all come from one sample, sequenced in a study of T-cell reconstitution after alpha-beta-depleted transplantation in children. The TCRbeta library incorporated unique molecular identifiers. In TCRdb, the PCR reads were re-called with MiXCR into one record per CDR3 protein. The sample lists 200,000 or so distinct CDR3 sequences; approximately 6.8% were seen once. The specimen was PBMCs, collected before TCRalphabeta/CD19-depleted stem cell transplant. The source is a girl in the first two years of life with combined immunodeficiency, due to receive a stem cell transplant.

This clonotype was seen repeatedly, ten times or more. The CDR3 loop is CASSQEGRETQYF. In nucleotides, the CDR3 is TGTGCCAGCAGTCAAGAGGGGCGGGAGACCCAGTACTTC. This chain uses TRBV28 with TRBJ2-5; tentatively, D is TRBD1 or TRBD2 (5 bases each). V was cut by 5 bases and J by 5 bases, with 12 bases left in between. This CDR3 region has 13 residues. CDR1 is MDHEN and CDR2 is SYDVKM in the germline V gene.

This clonotype was seen ten or more times. The V gene is TRBV29-1, the J gene TRBJ2-3; no clear D. Germline CDR1 SQVTM, CDR2 ANQGSEA. CDR3 length equals 12 residues. With 4 bases removed from V and 6 bases from J, the gap between germline ends came to 11 bases. The CDR3: CSVGLGDDTQYF. The CDR3 nucleotides are TGCAGCGTTGGTCTAGGAGATGATACGCAGTATTTT.

This clonotype was observed at least ten times. The genes are TRBV11-1 and TRBJ2-1; TRBD2 matches 16 bases. Germline CDR1 is SGHAT and CDR2 is FQDESV (reference sequence). After removal of 2 bases from V and 3 bases from J, the junction contained 7 bases not matched to a gene. This CDR3 has 19 amino acids. The CDR3 loop is CASSLYGTSGGAGYNEQFF. In DNA, the CDR3 is TGTGCCAGCAGCTTATATGGGACTAGCGGGGGGGCCGGCTACAATGAGCAGTTCTTC.

The table lists this clonotype with many counts. The CDR3, as DNA: TGCGCCAGCAGCTTGGGTTATAGGACTCAATACAATGAGCAGTTCTTC. As protein: CASSLGYRTQYNEQFF. This chain uses TRBV5-1 with TRBJ2-1; TRBD2 might be the D (5 bases). Looked up from germline, CDR1 is SGHRS and CDR2 is YFSETQ. The CDR3 runs 16 residues. With 0 bases removed from V and 4 bases from J, the gap between germline ends came to 14 bases.

This clonotype was observed many times. The CDR3 bases are TGTGCCAGCAGCGTGGCGAGGGGGGAGCTGTTTTTT. Translated: CASSVARGELFF. This sequence joins TRBV9 and TRBJ2-2; D call uncertain. V was cut by 2 bases and J by 8 bases, with 7 bases left in between. Germline V gene lookup returns CDR1 SGDLS and CDR2 YYNGEE. The CDR3 totals 12 residues.